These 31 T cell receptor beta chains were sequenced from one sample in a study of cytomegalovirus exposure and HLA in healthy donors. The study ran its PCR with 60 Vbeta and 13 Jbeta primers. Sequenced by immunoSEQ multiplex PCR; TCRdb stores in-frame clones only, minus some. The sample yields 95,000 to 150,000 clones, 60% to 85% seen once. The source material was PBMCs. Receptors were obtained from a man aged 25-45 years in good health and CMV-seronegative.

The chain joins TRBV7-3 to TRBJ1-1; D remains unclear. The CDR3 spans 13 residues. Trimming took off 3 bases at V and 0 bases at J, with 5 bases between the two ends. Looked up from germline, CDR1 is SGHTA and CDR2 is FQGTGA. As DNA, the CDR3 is TGTGCCAGCAGCTTCTCGGTGAACACTGAAGCTTTCTTT. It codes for CASSFSVNTEAFF. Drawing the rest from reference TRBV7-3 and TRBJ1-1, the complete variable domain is GAGVSQTPSNKVTEKGKYVELRCDPISGHTALYWYRQSLGQGPEFLIYFQGTGAADDSGLPNDRFFAVRPEGSVSTLKIQRTERGDSAVYLCASSFSVNTEAFFGQGTRLTVV.

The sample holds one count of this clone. DNA for the CDR3: TGCGCCAGCAGCGTTGCGGGATCCGGGGAGCTGTTTTTT. As protein: CASSVAGSGELFF. This chain uses TRBV5-1 with TRBJ2-2, with D tentatively TRBD2 (6 bases). Trimming cost V 4 bases and J 6 bases, with 10 bases left between them. Germline V CDR1 and CDR2: SGHRS, YFSETQ. The length of the CDR3 is 13 residues. The full variable domain, completed using reference TRBV5-1 and TRBJ2-2, is KAGVTQTPRYLIKTRGQQVTLSCSPISGHRSVSWYQQTPGQGLQFLFEYFSETQRNKGNFPGRFSGRQFSNSRSEMNVSTLELGDSALYLCASSVAGSGELFFGEGSRLTVL.

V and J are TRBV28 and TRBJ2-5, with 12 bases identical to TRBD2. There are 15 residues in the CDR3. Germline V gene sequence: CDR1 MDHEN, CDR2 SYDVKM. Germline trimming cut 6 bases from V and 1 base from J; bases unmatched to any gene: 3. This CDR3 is CASRGTSGRQETQYF. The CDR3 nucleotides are TGTGCCAGCAGGGGGACTAGCGGGCGCCAAGAGACCCAGTACTTC.

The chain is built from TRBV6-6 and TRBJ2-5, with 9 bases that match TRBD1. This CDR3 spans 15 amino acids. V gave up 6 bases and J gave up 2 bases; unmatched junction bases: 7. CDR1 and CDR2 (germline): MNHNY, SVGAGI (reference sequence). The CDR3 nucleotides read TGTGCCAGCAGGCCCTACAGGGGGCATCAAGAGACCCAGTACTTC. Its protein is CASRPYRGHQETQYF.

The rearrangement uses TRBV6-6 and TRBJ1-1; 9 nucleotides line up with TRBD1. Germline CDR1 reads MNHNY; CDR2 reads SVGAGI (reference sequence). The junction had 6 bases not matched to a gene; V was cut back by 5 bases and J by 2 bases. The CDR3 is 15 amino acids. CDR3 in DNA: TGTGCCAGCAGTAAAGGACAGGGGCTCAACACTGAAGCTTTCTTT. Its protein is CASSKGQGLNTEAFF.

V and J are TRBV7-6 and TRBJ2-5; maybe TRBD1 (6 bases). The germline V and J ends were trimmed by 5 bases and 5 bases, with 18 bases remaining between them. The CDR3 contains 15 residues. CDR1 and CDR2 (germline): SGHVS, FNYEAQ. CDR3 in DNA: TGTGCCAGCAGCCTTAGAGGGGGAGTTGGCGAGACCCAGTACTTC. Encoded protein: CASSLRGGVGETQYF.

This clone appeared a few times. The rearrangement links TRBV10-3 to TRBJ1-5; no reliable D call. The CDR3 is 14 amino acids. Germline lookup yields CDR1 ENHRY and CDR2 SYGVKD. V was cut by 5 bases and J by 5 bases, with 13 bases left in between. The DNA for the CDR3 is TGTGCCATCAGTTTAGACACGTTTTATCAGCCCCAGCATTTT. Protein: CAISLDTFYQPQHF.

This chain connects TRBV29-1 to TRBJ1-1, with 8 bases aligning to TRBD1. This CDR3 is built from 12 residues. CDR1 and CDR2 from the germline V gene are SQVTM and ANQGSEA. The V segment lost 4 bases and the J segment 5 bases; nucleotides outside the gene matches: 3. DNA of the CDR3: TGCAGCGTTGCAGGGGGCGAGACTGAAGCTTTCTTT. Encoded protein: CSVAGGETEAFF.

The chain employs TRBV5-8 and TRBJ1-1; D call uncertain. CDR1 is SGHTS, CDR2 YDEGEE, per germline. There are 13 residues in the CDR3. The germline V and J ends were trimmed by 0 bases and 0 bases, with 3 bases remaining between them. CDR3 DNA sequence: TGTGCCAGCAGCTTGGTAGTGAACACTGAAGCTTTCTTT. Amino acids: CASSLVVNTEAFF.

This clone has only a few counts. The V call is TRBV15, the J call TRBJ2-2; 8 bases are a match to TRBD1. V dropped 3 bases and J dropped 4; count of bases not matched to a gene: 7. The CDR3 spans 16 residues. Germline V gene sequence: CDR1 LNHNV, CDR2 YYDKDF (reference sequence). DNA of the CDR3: TGTGCCACCAGCAGGGGAGCCGGACAGGGCACCGGGGAGCTGTTTTTT. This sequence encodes CATSRGAGQGTGELFF.

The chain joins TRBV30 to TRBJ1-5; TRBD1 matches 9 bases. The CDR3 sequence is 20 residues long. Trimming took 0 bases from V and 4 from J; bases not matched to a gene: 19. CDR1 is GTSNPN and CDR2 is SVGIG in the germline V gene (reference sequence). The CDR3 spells CAWSVVLGGTGRVRNQPQHF. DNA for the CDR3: TGTGCCTGGAGTGTAGTCCTCGGCGGGACAGGGAGGGTAAGGAATCAGCCCCAGCATTTT.

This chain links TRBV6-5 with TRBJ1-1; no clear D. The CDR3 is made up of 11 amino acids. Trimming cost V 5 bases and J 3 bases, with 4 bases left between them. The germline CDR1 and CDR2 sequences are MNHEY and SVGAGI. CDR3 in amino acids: CASSRDTEAFF. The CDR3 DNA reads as TGTGCCAGCAGTCGGGACACTGAAGCTTTCTTT.

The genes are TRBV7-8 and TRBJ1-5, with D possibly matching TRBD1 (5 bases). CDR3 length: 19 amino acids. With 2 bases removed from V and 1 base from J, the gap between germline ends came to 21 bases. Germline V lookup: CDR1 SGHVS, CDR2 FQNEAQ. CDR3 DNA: TGTGCCAGCAGCTTAAGGGGTATAGCTGAGGCCTGGAGCAATCAGCCCCAGCATTTT. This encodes CASSLRGIAEAWSNQPQHF.

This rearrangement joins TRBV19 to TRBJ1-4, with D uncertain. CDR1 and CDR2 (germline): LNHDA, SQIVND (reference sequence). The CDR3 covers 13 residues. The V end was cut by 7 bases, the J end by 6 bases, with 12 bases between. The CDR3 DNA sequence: TGTGCCAGTACGGAGTCAGCCGATGAAAAACTGTTTTTT. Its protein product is CASTESADEKLFF.

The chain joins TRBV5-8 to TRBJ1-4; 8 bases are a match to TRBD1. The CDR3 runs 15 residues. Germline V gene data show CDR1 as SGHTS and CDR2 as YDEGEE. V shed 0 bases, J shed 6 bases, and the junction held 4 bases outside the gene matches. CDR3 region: CASSLAGTGDEKLFF. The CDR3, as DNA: TGTGCCAGCAGCTTGGCGGGGACAGGTGATGAAAAACTGTTTTTT.

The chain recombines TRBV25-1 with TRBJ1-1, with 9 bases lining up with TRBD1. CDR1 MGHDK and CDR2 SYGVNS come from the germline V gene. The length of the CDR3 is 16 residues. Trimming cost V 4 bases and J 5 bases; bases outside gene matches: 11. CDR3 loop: CASSGSENRGRTEAFF. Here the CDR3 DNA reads TGTGCCAGCAGTGGTTCAGAAAACAGGGGGCGGACTGAAGCTTTCTTT.

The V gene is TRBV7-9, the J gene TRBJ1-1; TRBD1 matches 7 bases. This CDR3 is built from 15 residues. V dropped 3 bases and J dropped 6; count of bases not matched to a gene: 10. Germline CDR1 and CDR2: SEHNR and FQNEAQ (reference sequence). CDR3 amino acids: CASSFQTGRLPEAFF. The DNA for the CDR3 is TGTGCCAGCAGCTTTCAGACAGGGAGATTACCTGAAGCTTTCTTT.

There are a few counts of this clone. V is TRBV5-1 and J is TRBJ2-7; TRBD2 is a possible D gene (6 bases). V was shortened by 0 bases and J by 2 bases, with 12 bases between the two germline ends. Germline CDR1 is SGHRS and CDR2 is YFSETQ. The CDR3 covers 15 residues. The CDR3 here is CASSLAGEVTYEQYF. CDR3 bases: TGCGCCAGCAGCTTGGCCGGGGAGGTTACCTACGAGCAGTACTTC.

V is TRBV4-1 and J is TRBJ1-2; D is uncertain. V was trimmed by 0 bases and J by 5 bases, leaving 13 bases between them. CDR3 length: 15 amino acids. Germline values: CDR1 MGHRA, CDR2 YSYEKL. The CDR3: CASSQEQRGFYGYTF. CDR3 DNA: TGCGCCAGCAGCCAAGAACAGCGGGGATTTTATGGCTACACCTTC.

CDR3 nucleotides: TGTGCCAGCAGACGGGACAGGGCGTTAGATGAAGCTTTCTTT. Its translation: CASRRDRALDEAFF. The chain combines TRBV7-6 with TRBJ1-1; 9 bases align to TRBD1. CDR1 is SGHVS, CDR2 FNYEAQ, per germline. This CDR3 region has 14 residues. J was trimmed by 7 bases and V by 6 bases; bases with no gene match: 9.

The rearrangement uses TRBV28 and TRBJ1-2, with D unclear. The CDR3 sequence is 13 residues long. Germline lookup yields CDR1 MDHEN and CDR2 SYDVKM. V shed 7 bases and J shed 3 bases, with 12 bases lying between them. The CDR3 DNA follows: TGTGCCAGCACCCCCTTCTCCTACTATGGCTACACCTTC. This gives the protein CASTPFSYYGYTF.

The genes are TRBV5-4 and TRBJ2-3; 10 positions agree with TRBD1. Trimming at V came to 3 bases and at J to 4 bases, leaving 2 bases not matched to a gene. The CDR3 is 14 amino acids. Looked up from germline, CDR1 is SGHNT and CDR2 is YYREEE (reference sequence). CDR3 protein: CASSSGTGADTQYF. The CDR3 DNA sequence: TGTGCCAGCAGCTCCGGGACAGGGGCAGATACGCAGTATTTT.

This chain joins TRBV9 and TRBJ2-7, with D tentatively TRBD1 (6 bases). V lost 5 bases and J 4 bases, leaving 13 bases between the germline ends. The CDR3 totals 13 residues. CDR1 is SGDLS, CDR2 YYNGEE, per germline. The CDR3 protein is CASRETGKYEQYF. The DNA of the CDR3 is TGTGCCAGCAGGGAGACAGGAAAGTACGAGCAGTACTTC.

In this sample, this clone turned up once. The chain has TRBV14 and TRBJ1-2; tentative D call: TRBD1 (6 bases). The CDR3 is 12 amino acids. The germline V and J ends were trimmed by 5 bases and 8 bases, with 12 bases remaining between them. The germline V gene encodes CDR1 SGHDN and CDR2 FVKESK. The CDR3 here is CASSASGVGYTF. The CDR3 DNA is TGTGCCAGCAGCGCTTCAGGGGTGGGCTACACCTTC.

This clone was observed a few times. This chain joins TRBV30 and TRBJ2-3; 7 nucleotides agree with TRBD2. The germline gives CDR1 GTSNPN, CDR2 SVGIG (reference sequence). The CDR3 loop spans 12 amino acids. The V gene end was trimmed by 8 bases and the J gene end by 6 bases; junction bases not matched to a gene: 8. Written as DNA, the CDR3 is TGTGCCCGAAGGTGGGAGGGCGATACGCAGTATTTT. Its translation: CARRWEGDTQYF.

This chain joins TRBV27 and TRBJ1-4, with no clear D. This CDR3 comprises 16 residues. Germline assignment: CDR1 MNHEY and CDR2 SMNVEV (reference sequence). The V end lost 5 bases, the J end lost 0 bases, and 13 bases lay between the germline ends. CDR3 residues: CASSPKQYSTNEKLFF. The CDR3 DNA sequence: TGTGCCAGCAGTCCGAAACAGTACTCAACTAATGAAAAACTGTTTTTT. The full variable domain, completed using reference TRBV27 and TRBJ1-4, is EAQVTQNPRYLITVTGKKLTVTCSQNMNHEYMSWYRQDPGLGLRQIYYSMNVEVTDKGDVPEGYKVSRKEKRNFPLILESPSPNQTSLYFCASSPKQYSTNEKLFFGSGTQLSVL.

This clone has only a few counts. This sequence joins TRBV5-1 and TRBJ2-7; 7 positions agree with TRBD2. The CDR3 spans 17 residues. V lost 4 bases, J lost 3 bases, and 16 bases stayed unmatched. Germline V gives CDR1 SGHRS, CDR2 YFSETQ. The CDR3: CASSRLTSEKQHYEQYF. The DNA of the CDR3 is TGCGCCAGCAGCCGCCTCACTAGCGAAAAACAACACTACGAGCAGTACTTC.

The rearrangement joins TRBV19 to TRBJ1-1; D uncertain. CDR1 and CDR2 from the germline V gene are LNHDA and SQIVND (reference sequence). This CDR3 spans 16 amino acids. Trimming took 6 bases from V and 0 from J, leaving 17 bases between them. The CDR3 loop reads CASSGLVGPLNTEAFF. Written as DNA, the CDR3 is TGTGCCAGTAGCGGACTGGTAGGGCCCCTGAACACTGAAGCTTTCTTT.

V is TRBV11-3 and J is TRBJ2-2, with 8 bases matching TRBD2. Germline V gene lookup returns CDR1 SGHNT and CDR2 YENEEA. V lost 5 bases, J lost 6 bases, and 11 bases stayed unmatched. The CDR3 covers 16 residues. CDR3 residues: CASSPSGGGRAGELFF. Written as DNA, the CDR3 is TGTGCCAGCAGCCCCTCTGGCGGGGGGAGGGCCGGGGAGCTGTTTTTT. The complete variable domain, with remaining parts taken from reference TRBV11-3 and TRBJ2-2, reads EAGVVQSPRYKIIEKKQPVAFWCNPISGHNTLYWYLQNLGQGPELLIRYENEEAVDDSQLPKDRFSAERLKGVDSTLKIQPAELGDSAVYLCASSPSGGGRAGELFFGEGSRLTVL.

The CDR3 DNA follows: TGTGCCAGCAGCGTAGGGATTGAGGTTTTGGCTGAAGCTTTCTTT. Its translation is CASSVGIEVLAEAFF. The V call is TRBV9, the J call TRBJ1-1; D is ambiguous. V lost 0 bases, J lost 6 bases, and 15 bases lay in between. Germline values: CDR1 SGDLS, CDR2 YYNGEE. The CDR3 contains 15 residues. Together with reference TRBV9 and TRBJ1-1, the CDR3 gives the full variable domain: DSGVTQTPKHLITATGQRVTLRCSPRSGDLSVYWYQQSLDQGLQFLIQYYNGEERAKGNILERFSAQQFPDLHSELNLSSLELGDSALYFCASSVGIEVLAEAFFGQGTRLTVV.

Here the CDR3 reads CSVEDRGLAGPYNEQFF. For the CDR3, the DNA is TGCAGCGTTGAAGATCGGGGACTAGCGGGCCCCTACAATGAGCAGTTCTTC. J is TRBJ2-1 and V is TRBV29-1, with 12 nucleotides matching TRBD2. The CDR3 contains 17 residues. Per germline, CDR1 SQVTM and CDR2 ANQGSEA. Trimming took 0 bases from V and 2 from J; bases not matched to a gene: 5.